These 20 T cell receptor beta chains were all obtained from the same sample, sequenced in a study of immune evolution from preneoplasia to lung adenocarcinoma. Repertoires were generated with immunoSEQ multiplex PCR, while TCRdb's copy carries only in-frame clones and drops some. The sample shows 10,000 or so clones, 82% of them seen only once. The specimen sequenced was FFPE minimally invasive lung adenocarcinoma tissue. Every receptor here comes from a person aged 70 to 85 with lung adenocarcinoma.

This chain connects TRBV30 to TRBJ1-2; tentatively, D is TRBD1 (6 bases). CDR1 is GTSNPN, CDR2 SVGIG, per germline (reference sequence). CDR3 size: 14 residues. Trimming removed 5 bases at V and 2 bases at J, with 15 bases between. CDR3 sequence reads: CAWGWGRLNYGYTF. The CDR3 DNA follows: TGTGCCTGGGGATGGGGGCGCTTAAACTATGGCTACACCTTC.

This rearrangement joins TRBV5-1 to TRBJ1-1, with 10 bases fitting TRBD1. The CDR3 totals 13 residues. From germline, CDR1 is SGHRS and CDR2 YFSETQ. V dropped 4 bases and J dropped 12; count of bases not matched to a gene: 9. This CDR3 reads CASSLTTGGATFF. CDR3 DNA sequence: TGCGCCAGCAGCCTCACGACAGGGGGCGCGACTTTCTTT.

The chain links TRBV30 to TRBJ2-6; TRBD2 matches at 14 bases. Germline V gene sequence: CDR1 GTSNPN, CDR2 SVGIG (reference sequence). CDR3 length equals 15 residues. The J segment lost 3 bases and the V segment lost 8 bases, leaving 3 bases of the junction unmatched. The CDR3 nucleotides are TGTGCCAAGGGACTAGCGGGAGATGGGGCCAACGTCCTGACTTTC. Translating gives CAKGLAGDGANVLTF. Using reference TRBV30 and TRBJ2-6 for the parts outside the CDR3, the full variable domain is SQTIHQWPATLVQPVGSPLSLECTVEGTSNPNLYWYRQAAGRGLQLLFYSVGIGQISSEVPQNLSASRPQDRQFILSSKKLLLSDSGFYLCAKGLAGDGANVLTFGAGSRLTVL.

V gene TRBV5-4 combines with J gene TRBJ2-7; 9 bases are shared with TRBD2. Germline V lookup: CDR1 SGHNT, CDR2 YYREEE (reference sequence). The CDR3 length is 16 residues. V lost 1 base to trimming and J lost 6 bases; unmatched junction nucleotides: 11. CDR3 sequence reads: CASSLLRPSGTSEQYF. CDR3 coding DNA: TGTGCCAGCAGCTTGCTTCGGCCTAGCGGGACTTCCGAGCAGTACTTC.

This clone was observed a handful of times. This sequence joins TRBV6-5 and TRBJ2-2; tentatively, D is TRBD2 (6 bases). The germline gives CDR1 MNHEY, CDR2 SVGAGI. The V end was cut by 9 bases, the J end by 6 bases, with 8 bases between. CDR3 size: 11 residues. The CDR3 DNA is TGTGCCAGTCGACTAGCCGGGGAGCTGTTTTTT. Encoded protein: CASRLAGELFF.

With respect to this clone: The sample holds other DNA sequences that translate to the same CDR3. The genes are TRBV6-1 and TRBJ2-3; no reliable D call. In germline, CDR1 is MNHNS, CDR2 SASEGT. V dropped 6 bases and J dropped 2 bases, with 3 bases sitting between them. The CDR3 covers 11 residues. In nucleotides, the CDR3 is TGTGCCAGCAGGTACACAGATACGCAGTATTTT. This encodes CASRYTDTQYF.

The J gene is TRBJ1-5, the V gene TRBV4-1; D is unclear. Trimming removed 0 bases at V and 7 bases at J, with 10 bases between. CDR1 is MGHRA and CDR2 is YSYEKL in the germline V gene. This CDR3 contains 14 residues. CDR3 sequence reads: CASSQDFGRQPQHF. CDR3 DNA sequence: TGCGCCAGCAGCCAAGATTTCGGGAGGCAGCCCCAGCATTTT.

The CDR3 bases are TGCGCCAGCAGCCAAGAGAGGGGGTTCGCCGGGGAGCTGTTTTTT. Its translation: CASSQERGFAGELFF. The genes are TRBV4-1 and TRBJ2-2, with TRBD1 as a possible D gene (6 bases). CDR3 length: 15 amino acids. V was clipped by 0 bases and J by 6 bases, with 11 bases between them. Germline CDR1 and CDR2: MGHRA and YSYEKL.

This chain uses TRBV19 with TRBJ1-5; unclear D gene. The CDR3 totals 14 residues. The V end was cut by 3 bases, the J end by 3 bases, with 9 bases between. Germline V gives CDR1 LNHDA, CDR2 SQIVND (reference sequence). CDR3 protein: CASSIVGNNQPQHF. CDR3 DNA: TGTGCCAGTAGTATTGTAGGGAACAATCAGCCCCAGCATTTT. The full variable domain, rest sourced from reference TRBV19 and TRBJ1-5, is DGGITQSPKYLFRKEGQNVTLSCEQNLNHDAMYWYRQDPGQGLRLIYYSQIVNDFQKGDIAEGYSVSREKKESFPLTVTSAQKNPTAFYLCASSIVGNNQPQHFGDGTRLSIL.

The gene calls are TRBV6-1 and TRBJ2-1; 8 positions agree with TRBD1. Losses at the gene ends were 4 bases for V and 13 bases for J; bases not matched to a gene: 6. There are 12 residues in the CDR3. Germline lookup yields CDR1 MNHNS and CDR2 SASEGT. CDR3 DNA sequence: TGTGCCAGCAGTGTGGGGACAGGAGGTCAGTTCTTC. Encoded protein: CASSVGTGGQFF.

The chain uses TRBV2 and TRBJ2-3; D may be TRBD1 (5 bases). The ends were cut back, 2 bases at V and 4 bases at J, with 13 bases in the middle. Germline V CDR1 and CDR2: SNHLY, FYNNEI. The CDR3 runs 15 residues. The CDR3 protein is CASSEPQGRADTQYF. CDR3 DNA: TGTGCCAGCAGTGAACCGCAGGGCAGGGCAGATACGCAGTATTTT.

This chain links TRBV6-1 with TRBJ2-3; no clear D. Between the trimmed V and J ends, which lost 2 bases and 4 bases, there was a span of 13 bases. The CDR3 is made up of 15 amino acids. The germline V gene encodes CDR1 MNHNS and CDR2 SASEGT. The CDR3 region is CASSETGVSADTQYF. Written as DNA, the CDR3 is TGTGCCAGCAGTGAAACTGGGGTTTCCGCAGATACGCAGTATTTT.

The chain has TRBV19 and TRBJ1-1; D gene uncertain. Trimming left V 7 bases short and J 1 base short, with 7 bases between. CDR3 size: 12 residues. Germline V gives CDR1 LNHDA, CDR2 SQIVND (reference sequence). The CDR3 DNA reads TGTGCCAGTACGGACCGGAACACTGAAGCTTTCTTT. Amino acids: CASTDRNTEAFF.

V gene TRBV7-2 combines with J gene TRBJ2-7, with 12 bases aligning to TRBD2. Germline CDR1 reads SGHTA; CDR2 reads FQGNSA. With V trimmed by 4 bases and J by 4 bases, 5 bases remained unmatched. The CDR3 is 15 residues long. In nucleotides, the CDR3 is TGTGCCAGCAGCTGGGCTAGCGGGGGGGAGTACGAGCAGTACTTC. It specifies CASSWASGGEYEQYF. The full variable domain, completed using reference TRBV7-2 and TRBJ2-7, is GAGVSQSPSNKVTEKGKDVELRCDPISGHTALYWYRQSLGQGLEFLIYFQGNSAPDKSGLPSDRFSAERTGGSVSTLTIQRTQQEDSAVYLCASSWASGGEYEQYFGPGTRLTVT.

The chain couples TRBV28 to TRBJ1-5; TRBD1 aligns across 9 bases. This CDR3 is 14 amino acids long. Germline CDR1 MDHEN, CDR2 SYDVKM. V shed 8 bases, J shed 7 bases, and the junction held 9 bases outside the gene matches. Here the CDR3 reads CASRDRAVRQPQHF. CDR3 sequence (DNA): TGTGCCAGCCGGGACAGGGCTGTTAGGCAGCCCCAGCATTTT.

The V and J genes are TRBV29-1 and TRBJ2-7; 8 bases align to TRBD1. V shed 0 bases and J 3 bases; nucleotides not matched to a gene: 7. Germline values: CDR1 SQVTM, CDR2 ANQGSEA. This CDR3 spans 15 amino acids. The CDR3 nucleotides read TGCAGCGTTGAAGATCCACGTGGACAGGGCTACGAGCAGTACTTC. It codes for CSVEDPRGQGYEQYF.

This clone occurred a few times. The rearrangement joins TRBV30 to TRBJ1-1, with 9 bases matching TRBD1. Germline V gene data show CDR1 as GTSNPN and CDR2 as SVGIG (reference sequence). V dropped 4 bases and J dropped 5; count of bases not matched to a gene: 14. This CDR3 has 16 amino acids. CDR3 loop: CAWTFPGQGVKTEAFF. The CDR3 region has the DNA TGTGCCTGGACTTTCCCGGGACAGGGCGTAAAAACTGAAGCTTTCTTT.

The chain links TRBV6-1 to TRBJ1-5; D is unresolved. CDR3 length equals 12 residues. V dropped 5 bases and J dropped 6 bases, with 8 bases sitting between them. From germline, CDR1 is MNHNS and CDR2 SASEGT. The CDR3 sequence: CASSRRAQPQHF. DNA of the CDR3: TGTGCCAGCAGTAGAAGGGCTCAGCCCCAGCATTTT.

The genes are TRBV5-1 and TRBJ2-3; D may correspond to TRBD1 or TRBD2 (5 bases each). The CDR3 covers 16 residues. From germline, CDR1 is SGHRS and CDR2 YFSETQ. V was trimmed by 0 bases and J by 0 bases, leaving 11 bases between them. DNA of the CDR3: TGCGCCAGCAGCTTGGTCGGGACGGATAGCACAGATACGCAGTATTTT. Amino acids: CASSLVGTDSTDTQYF.

The chain combines TRBV6-1 with TRBJ1-6; D might be TRBD1 (5 bases). This CDR3 has 14 residues. Germline CDR1 MNHNS, CDR2 SASEGT. Trimming pared 1 base from V and 11 bases from J, leaving 12 bases between. CDR3 DNA sequence: TGTGCCAGCAGTGAAGAGCCCAGGGTAACACCCCTCCACTTT. Residues: CASSEEPRVTPLHF.